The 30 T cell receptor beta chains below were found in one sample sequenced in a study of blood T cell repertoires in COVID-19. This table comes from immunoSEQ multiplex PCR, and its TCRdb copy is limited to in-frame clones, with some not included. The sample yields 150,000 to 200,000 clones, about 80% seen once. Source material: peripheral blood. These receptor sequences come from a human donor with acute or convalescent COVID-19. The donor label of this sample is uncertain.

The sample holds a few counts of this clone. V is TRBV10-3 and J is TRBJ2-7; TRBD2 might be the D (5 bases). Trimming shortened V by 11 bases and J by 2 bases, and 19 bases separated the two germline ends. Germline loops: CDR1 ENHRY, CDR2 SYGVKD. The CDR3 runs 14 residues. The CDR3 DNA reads TGTGCCGCCCGCGAGCCGCTAGCCCCCTACGAGCAGTACTTC. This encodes CAAREPLAPYEQYF.

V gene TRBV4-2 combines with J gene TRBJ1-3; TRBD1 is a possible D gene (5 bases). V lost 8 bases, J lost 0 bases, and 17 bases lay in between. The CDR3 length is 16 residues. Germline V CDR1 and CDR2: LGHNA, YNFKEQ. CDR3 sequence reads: CASGPDSSRSGNTIYF. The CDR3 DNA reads TGTGCCAGCGGACCTGACAGTTCTCGCTCTGGAAACACCATATATTTT.

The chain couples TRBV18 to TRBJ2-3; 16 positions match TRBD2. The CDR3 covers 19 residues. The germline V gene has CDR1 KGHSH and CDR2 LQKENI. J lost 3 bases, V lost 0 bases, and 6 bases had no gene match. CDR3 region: CASSPPAGLAGGPTDTQYF. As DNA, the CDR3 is TGTGCCAGCTCACCACCTGCGGGACTAGCGGGGGGGCCTACAGATACGCAGTATTTT.

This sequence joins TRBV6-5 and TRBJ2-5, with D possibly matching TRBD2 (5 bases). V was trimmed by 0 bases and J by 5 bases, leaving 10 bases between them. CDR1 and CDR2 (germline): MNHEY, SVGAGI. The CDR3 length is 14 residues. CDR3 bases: TGTGCCAGCAGTTACTCCCGGGATAGGGAGACCCAGTACTTC. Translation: CASSYSRDRETQYF.

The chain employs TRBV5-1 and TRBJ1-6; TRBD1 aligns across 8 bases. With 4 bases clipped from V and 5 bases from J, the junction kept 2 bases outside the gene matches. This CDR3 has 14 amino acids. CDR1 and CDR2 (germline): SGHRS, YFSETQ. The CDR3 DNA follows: TGCGCCAGCAGCGTGGGACAGGATAATTCACCCCTCCACTTT. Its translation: CASSVGQDNSPLHF.

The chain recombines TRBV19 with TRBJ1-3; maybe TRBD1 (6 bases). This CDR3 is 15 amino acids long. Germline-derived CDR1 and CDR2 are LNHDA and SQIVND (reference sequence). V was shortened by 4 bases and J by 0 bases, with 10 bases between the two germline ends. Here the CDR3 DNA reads TGTGCCAGTAGTACCCGACAGGTCTCTGGAAACACCATATATTTT. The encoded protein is CASSTRQVSGNTIYF.

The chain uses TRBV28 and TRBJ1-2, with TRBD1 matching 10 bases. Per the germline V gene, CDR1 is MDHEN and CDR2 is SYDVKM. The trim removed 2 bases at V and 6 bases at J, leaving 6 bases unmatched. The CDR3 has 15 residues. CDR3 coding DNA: TGTGCCAGCAGTTTAAGGACAGGGGGATGGGATGGCTACACCTTC. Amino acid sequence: CASSLRTGGWDGYTF.

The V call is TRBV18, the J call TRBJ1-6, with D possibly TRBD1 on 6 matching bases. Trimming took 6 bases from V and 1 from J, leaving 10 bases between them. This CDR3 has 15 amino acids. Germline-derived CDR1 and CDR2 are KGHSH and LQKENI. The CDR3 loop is CASSPDRSYNSPLHF. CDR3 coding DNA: TGTGCCAGCTCTCCGGACAGATCCTATAATTCACCCCTCCACTTT.

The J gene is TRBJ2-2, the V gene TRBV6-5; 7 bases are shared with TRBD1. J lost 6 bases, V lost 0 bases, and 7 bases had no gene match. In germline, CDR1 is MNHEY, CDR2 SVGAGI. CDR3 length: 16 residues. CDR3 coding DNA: TGTGCCAGCAGTTACTCGATTGACAGGGAGTCCGGGGAGCTGTTTTTT. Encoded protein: CASSYSIDRESGELFF.

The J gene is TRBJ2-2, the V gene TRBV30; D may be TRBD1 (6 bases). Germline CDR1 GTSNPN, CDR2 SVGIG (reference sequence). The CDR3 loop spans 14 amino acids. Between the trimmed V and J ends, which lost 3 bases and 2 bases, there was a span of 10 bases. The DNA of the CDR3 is TGTGCCTGGAGGACAGGCGTTAACACCGGGGAGCTGTTTTTT. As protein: CAWRTGVNTGELFF. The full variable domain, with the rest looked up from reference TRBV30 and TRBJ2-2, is SQTIHQWPATLVQPVGSPLSLECTVEGTSNPNLYWYRQAAGRGLQLLFYSVGIGQISSEVPQNLSASRPQDRQFILSSKKLLLSDSGFYLCAWRTGVNTGELFFGEGSRLTVL.

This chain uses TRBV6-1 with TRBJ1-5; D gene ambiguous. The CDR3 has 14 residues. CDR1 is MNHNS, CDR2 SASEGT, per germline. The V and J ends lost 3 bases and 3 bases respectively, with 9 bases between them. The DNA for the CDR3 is TGTGCCAGCAGTGACATGCACAACAATCAGCCCCAGCATTTT. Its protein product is CASSDMHNNQPQHF.

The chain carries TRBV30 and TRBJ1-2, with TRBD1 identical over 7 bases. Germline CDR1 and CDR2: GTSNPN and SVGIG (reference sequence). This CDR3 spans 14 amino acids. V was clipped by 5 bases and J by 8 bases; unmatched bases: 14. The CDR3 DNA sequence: TGTGCCTGGTCTGGTCCGGGACAGTATTGGGGCTACACCTTC. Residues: CAWSGPGQYWGYTF.

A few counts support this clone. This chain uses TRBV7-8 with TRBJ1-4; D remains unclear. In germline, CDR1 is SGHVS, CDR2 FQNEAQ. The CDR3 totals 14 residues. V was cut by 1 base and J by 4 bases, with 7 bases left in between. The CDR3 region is CASSLDLNNEKLFF. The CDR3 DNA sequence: TGTGCCAGCAGCTTAGACTTAAATAATGAAAAACTGTTTTTT.

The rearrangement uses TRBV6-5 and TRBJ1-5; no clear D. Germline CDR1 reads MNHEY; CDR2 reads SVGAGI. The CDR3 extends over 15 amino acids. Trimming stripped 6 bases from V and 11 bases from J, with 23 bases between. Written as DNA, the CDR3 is TGTGCCAGCAGCCCGGCGGAGGCAGGAGACGGAGCCCAGCATTTT. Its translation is CASSPAEAGDGAQHF.

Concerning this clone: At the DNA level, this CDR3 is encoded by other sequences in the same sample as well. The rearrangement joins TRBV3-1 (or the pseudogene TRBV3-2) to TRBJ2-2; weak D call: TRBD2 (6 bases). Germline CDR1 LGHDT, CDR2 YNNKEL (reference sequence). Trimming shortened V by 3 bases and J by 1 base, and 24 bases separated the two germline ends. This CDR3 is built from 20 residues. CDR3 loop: CASSHAKKTLASKNTGELFF. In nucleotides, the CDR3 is TGTGCCAGCAGCCACGCTAAGAAAACGCTAGCGTCAAAGAACACCGGGGAGCTGTTTTTT.

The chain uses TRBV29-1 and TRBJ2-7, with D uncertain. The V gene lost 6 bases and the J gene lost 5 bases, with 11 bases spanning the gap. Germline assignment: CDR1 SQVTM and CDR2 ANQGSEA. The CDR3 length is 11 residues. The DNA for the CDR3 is TGCAGCGTCATTCTGGGCGACGAGCAGTACTTC. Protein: CSVILGDEQYF.

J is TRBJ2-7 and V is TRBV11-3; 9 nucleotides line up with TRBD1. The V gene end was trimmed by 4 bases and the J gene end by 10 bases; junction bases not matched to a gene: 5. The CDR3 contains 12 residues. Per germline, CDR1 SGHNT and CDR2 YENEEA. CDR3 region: CASSSGQGFQYF. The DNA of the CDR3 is TGTGCCAGCAGCTCGGGACAGGGTTTTCAGTACTTC. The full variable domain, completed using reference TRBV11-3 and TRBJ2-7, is EAGVVQSPRYKIIEKKQPVAFWCNPISGHNTLYWYLQNLGQGPELLIRYENEEAVDDSQLPKDRFSAERLKGVDSTLKIQPAELGDSAVYLCASSSGQGFQYFGPGTRLTVT.

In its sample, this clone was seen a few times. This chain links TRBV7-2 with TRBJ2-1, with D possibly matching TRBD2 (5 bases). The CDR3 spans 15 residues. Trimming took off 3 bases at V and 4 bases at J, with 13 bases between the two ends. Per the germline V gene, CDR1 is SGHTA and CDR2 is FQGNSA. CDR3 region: CASSFDAGPYNEQFF. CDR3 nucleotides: TGTGCCAGCAGCTTTGATGCGGGCCCATACAATGAGCAGTTCTTC.

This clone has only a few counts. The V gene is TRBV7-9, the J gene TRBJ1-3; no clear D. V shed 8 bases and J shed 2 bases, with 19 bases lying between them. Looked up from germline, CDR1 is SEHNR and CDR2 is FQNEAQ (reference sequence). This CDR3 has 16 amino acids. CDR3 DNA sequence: TGTGCCAGCGGATCAACCAAGCCCGGGGCTGGAAACACCATATATTTT. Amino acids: CASGSTKPGAGNTIYF. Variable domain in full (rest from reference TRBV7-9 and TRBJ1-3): DTGVSQNPRHKITKRGQNVTFRCDPISEHNRLYWYRQTLGQGPEFLTYFQNEAQLEKSRLLSDRFSAERPKGSFSTLEIQRTEQGDSAMYLCASGSTKPGAGNTIYFGEGSWLTVV.

This chain's CDR3 is CASSDGYRTGNEKLFF. Written as DNA, the CDR3 is TGTGCCAGCAGTGACGGGTACCGGACAGGGAATGAAAAACTGTTTTTT. The V call is TRBV25-1, the J call TRBJ1-4; 8 bases match TRBD1. Germline V gene lookup returns CDR1 MGHDK and CDR2 SYGVNS. J gave up 5 bases and V 3 bases, and 8 bases lay outside the gene matches. The CDR3 is made up of 16 amino acids.

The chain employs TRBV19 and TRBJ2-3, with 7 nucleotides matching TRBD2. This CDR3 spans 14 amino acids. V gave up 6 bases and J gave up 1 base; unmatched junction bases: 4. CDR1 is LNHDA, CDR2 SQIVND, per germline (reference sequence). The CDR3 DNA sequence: TGTGCCAGTAGGCTAGCGGACGGCACAGATACGCAGTATTTT. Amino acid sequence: CASRLADGTDTQYF.

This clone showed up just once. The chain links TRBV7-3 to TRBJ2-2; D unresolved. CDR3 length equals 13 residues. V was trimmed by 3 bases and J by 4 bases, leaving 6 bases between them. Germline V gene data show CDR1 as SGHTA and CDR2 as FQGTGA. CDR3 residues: CASSFTGTGELFF. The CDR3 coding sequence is TGTGCCAGCAGCTTCACCGGCACCGGGGAGCTGTTTTTT.

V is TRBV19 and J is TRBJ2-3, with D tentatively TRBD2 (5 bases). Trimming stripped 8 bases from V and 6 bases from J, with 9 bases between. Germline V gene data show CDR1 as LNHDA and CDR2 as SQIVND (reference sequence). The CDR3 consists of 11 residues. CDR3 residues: CASAGVDTQYF. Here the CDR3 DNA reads TGTGCCAGTGCCGGGGTGGATACGCAGTATTTT.

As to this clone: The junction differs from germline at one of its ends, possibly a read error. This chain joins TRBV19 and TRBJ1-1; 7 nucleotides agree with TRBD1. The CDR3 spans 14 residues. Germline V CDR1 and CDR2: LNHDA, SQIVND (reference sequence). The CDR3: CASSIDRENTEAFF. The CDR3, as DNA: TGTGCCAGTAGCATAGACAGGGAGAACACTGAAGCTTTCTTT. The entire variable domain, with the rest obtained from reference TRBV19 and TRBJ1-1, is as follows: DGGITQSPKYLFRKEGQNVTLSCEQNLNHDAMYWYRQDPGQGLRLIYYSQIVNDFQKGDIAEGYSVSREKKESFPLTVTSAQKNPTAFYLCASSIDRENTEAFFGQGTRLTVV.

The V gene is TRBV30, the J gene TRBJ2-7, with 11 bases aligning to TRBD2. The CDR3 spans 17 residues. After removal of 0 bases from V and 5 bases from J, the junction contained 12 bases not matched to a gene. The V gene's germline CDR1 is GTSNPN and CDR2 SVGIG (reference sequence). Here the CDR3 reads CAWSVSSGGASGHEQYF. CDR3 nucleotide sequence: TGTGCCTGGAGTGTTAGTAGCGGGGGGGCCAGTGGACACGAGCAGTACTTC.

CDR3 in DNA: TGTGCCAGTAGGCCGAGACAGGGCACCACCTACGAGCAGTACTTC. Encoded protein: CASRPRQGTTYEQYF. This chain links TRBV19 with TRBJ2-7; 7 bases align to TRBD1. Looked up from germline, CDR1 is LNHDA and CDR2 is SQIVND (reference sequence). This CDR3 is built from 15 residues. After removal of 6 bases from V and 2 bases from J, the junction contained 10 bases not matched to a gene.

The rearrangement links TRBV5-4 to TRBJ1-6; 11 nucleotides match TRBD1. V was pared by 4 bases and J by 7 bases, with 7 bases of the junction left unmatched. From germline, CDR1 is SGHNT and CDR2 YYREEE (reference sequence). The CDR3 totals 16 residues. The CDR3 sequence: CASSGYRDRGNSPLHF. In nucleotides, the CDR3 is TGTGCCAGCAGCGGTTATCGGGACAGGGGGAATTCACCCCTCCACTTT.

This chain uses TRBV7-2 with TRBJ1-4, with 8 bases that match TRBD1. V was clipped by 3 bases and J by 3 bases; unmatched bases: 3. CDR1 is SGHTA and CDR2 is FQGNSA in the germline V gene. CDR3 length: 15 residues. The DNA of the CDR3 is TGTGCCAGCAGCTTTAGGACAGGGTCTAATGAAAAACTGTTTTTT. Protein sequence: CASSFRTGSNEKLFF.

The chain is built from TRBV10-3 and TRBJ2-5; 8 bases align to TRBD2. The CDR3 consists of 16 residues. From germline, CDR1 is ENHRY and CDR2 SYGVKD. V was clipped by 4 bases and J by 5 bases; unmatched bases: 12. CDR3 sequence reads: CAISGREGLAGETQYF. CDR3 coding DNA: TGTGCCATCAGTGGTCGGGAGGGACTCGCCGGGGAGACCCAGTACTTC.

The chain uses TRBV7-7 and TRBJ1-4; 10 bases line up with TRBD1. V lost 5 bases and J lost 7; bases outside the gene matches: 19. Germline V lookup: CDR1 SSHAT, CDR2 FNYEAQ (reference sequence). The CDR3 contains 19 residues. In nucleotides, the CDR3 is TGTGCCAGCAGCCGACGCCTCCACCTGGGGACAGGGGCCTTTGAAAAACTGTTTTTT. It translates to CASSRRLHLGTGAFEKLFF. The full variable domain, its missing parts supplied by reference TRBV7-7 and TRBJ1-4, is GAGVSQSPRYKVTKRGQDVTLRCDPISSHATLYWYQQALGQGPEFLTYFNYEAQPDKSGLPSDRFSAERPEGSISTLTIQRTEQRDSAMYRCASSRRLHLGTGAFEKLFFGSGTQLSVL.